This T cell receptor beta chain came from a study of graft-versus-host responses after intestinal transplantation. Whole-study findings and limits: Some GvH clones were seen earlier in gut or blood, suggesting intestinal origin.

Profiled with immunoSEQ multiplex PCR; TCRdb holds only in-frame clones, not every one. The sample contains around 100,000 clones, about 88% of which appear only once. In regard to this clone: Its antigen is currently unknown.

CDR1 and CDR2 (germline): LNHDA, SQIVND (reference sequence). The length of the CDR3 is 16 residues. The V end lost 6 bases, the J end lost 4 bases, and 19 bases lay between the germline ends. This chain uses TRBV19 with TRBJ2-1; D may be TRBD1 or TRBD2 (5 bases each). The TCR sequence derives from a human donor who was the organ donor for an intestinal transplant. The sample here was unstimulated CD4+ T cells sorted from spleen or lymph node cells, taken before transplant. The CDR3 reads CASSPLQDFPYNEQFF. The CDR3 DNA reads as TGTGCCAGTAGCCCTTTACAGGACTTCCCTTACAATGAGCAGTTCTTC.